A selection of T cell receptor beta chains follows, all from one sample in a study of identical twins. TCRdb itself ran the 5' RACE reads through MiXCR, one entry per CDR3 protein. The repertoire consists of roughly 710,000 distinct CDR3 sequences, with approximately 6.1% occurring once and the leading ten covering roughly 1.6%. The sequencing sample was made of naive T cells sorted from blood. Receptors were obtained from a young man in good health. Both conserved end residues are part of each CDR3. The D gene is left open where the match is weak. The size entry is marked missing in some rows and otherwise reads once, few, many or a size class.

j_call d_call v_call cdr3_length clone_size cdr3_nt cdr3_aa
TRBJ2-1 TRBD2 TRBV29-1 15 few TGCAGCGTTGAAGATCGTCTAGCGGGAGGCTATGAGCAGTTCTTC CSVEDRLAGGYEQFF
TRBJ2-1 - TRBV5-1 13 many TGCGCCAGCAGCTTTAGGTGGAACAATGAGCAGTTCTTC CASSFRWNNEQFF
TRBJ2-5 TRBD2 TRBV7-9 16 many TGTGCCAGCAGCTCGCGGACTAGCGGCTATCAAGAGACCCAGTACTTC CASSSRTSGYQETQYF
TRBJ2-5 - TRBV24-1 14 few TGTGCCACCAGTGAGACGGACTATCAAGAGACCCAGTACTTC CATSETDYQETQYF
TRBJ2-7 - TRBV25-1 13 many TGTGCCAGCAGATCGACGGTCTCCTACGAGCAGTACTTC CASRSTVSYEQYF
TRBJ2-2 - TRBV20-1 11 many TGCAGTGCTACCTTTAGCGGGGAGCTGTTTTTT CSATFSGELFF
TRBJ2-1 - TRBV11-2 17 few TGTGCCAGCAGCTACCTCCTTTGGCGGGATGTTTCTAATGAGCAGTTCTTC CASSYLLWRDVSNEQFF
TRBJ1-2 TRBD1 TRBV24-1 14 many TGTGCCACCAGTGAGCCCGGACAGGGGCATGGCTACACCTTC CATSEPGQGHGYTF
TRBJ2-1 TRBD2 TRBV12-3/TRBV12-4 14 many TGTGCCAGCAGTTTTACTAGCGGCTACAATGAGCAGTTCTTC CASSFTSGYNEQFF
TRBJ2-5 - TRBV2 12 - TGTGCCAGCAACACAGACCAAGAGACCCAGTACTTC CASNTDQETQYF
TRBJ2-5 TRBD2 TRBV28 12 few TGTGCCAGCAGACCCGGGGGGATCACCCAGTACTTC CASRPGGITQYF
TRBJ1-1 TRBD1 TRBV12-3/TRBV12-4 14 many TGTGCCAGCAGTGCGGACAGGGGGAGCACTGAAGCTTTCTTT CASSADRGSTEAFF
TRBJ2-1 TRBD1 TRBV29-1 18 many TGCAGCCGAGAACAGGGGGCGCGGATGGGACATGGATGGGATGAGCAGTTCTTC CSREQGARMGHGWDEQFF
TRBJ2-5 - TRBV7-9 12 - TGTGCCAGCAGCCGAAGAGGAGAGACCCAGTACTTC CASSRRGETQYF
TRBJ2-5 TRBD1 TRBV12-3/TRBV12-4 15 many TGTGCCAGCAGGCCTACAGGGGCCGTCCAAGAGACCCAGTACTTC CASRPTGAVQETQYF
TRBJ2-7 - TRBV12-3/TRBV12-4 14 many TGTGCCAGCACCTTGGTTGGGGCCGACTACGAGCAGTACTTC CASTLVGADYEQYF
TRBJ2-1 TRBD1 TRBV28 16 many TGTGCCAGCAGTTCCCGACAGGGCTTCAGCGCCGATGAGCAGTTCTTC CASSSRQGFSADEQFF
TRBJ2-2 TRBD1 TRBV5-1 15 many TGCGCCAGCAGCTTTGGGACAGGGGGCACCGGGGAGCTGTTTTTT CASSFGTGGTGELFF
TRBJ1-5 - TRBV20-1 16 few TGCAGTGCCGCGGGGGGTAGGGTATATAGCAATCAGCCCCAGCATTTT CSAAGGRVYSNQPQHF
TRBJ2-6 - TRBV18 16 few TGTGCCAGCTCACCCCAGGAGATCTCTGGGGCCAACGTCCTGACTTTC CASSPQEISGANVLTF
TRBJ2-1 - TRBV27 13 many TGTGCCAGCAGTAATGAACGGGCCCTGTTCAAGTTCTTC CASSNERALFKFF
TRBJ2-1 TRBD2 TRBV4-2 13 many TGTGCCAGCAGATCTAGCGGGAGCGATGAGCAGTTCTTC CASRSSGSDEQFF
TRBJ2-2 TRBD2 TRBV20-1 16 few TGCAGTGCTAGAGGTAGCGGGAGGGCCGGTCCCGGGGAGCTGTTTTTT CSARGSGRAGPGELFF
TRBJ1-1 - TRBV6-1 14 many TGTGCCAGCAGTGAAGGGACAGTTTCCGCTGAAGCTTTCTTT CASSEGTVSAEAFF
TRBJ2-1 - TRBV7-2 12 many TGTGCCAGCAGCTTACCGACAGATGAGCAGTTCTTC CASSLPTDEQFF
TRBJ1-1 TRBD1 TRBV29-1 13 many TGCAGCGTAATGGACAGGGGAGGGACTGAAGCTTTCTTT CSVMDRGGTEAFF
TRBJ1-6 - TRBV5-1 15 - TGCGCCAGCAGCTTCCAGGGAAGGATGAATTCACCCCTCCACTTT CASSFQGRMNSPLHF
TRBJ1-1 - TRBV27 15 - TGTGCCAGCAAAAAGGGGAGGGCTCTAGGGACTGAAGCTTTCTTT CASKKGRALGTEAFF
TRBJ2-2 TRBD2 TRBV12-5 16 - TGTGCTAGTGGTTTGGTAACGGGGGGAATCACCGGGGAGCTGTTTTTT CASGLVTGGITGELFF
TRBJ2-3 - TRBV5-1 15 - TGCGCCAGCAGCTTGGGGGAGGTCGGAACAGATACGCAGTATTTT CASSLGEVGTDTQYF
TRBJ2-1 - TRBV4-1 14 - TGCGCCAGCAGCGAACAGGGTACCTACAATGAGCAGTTCTTC CASSEQGTYNEQFF
TRBJ1-2 TRBD1 TRBV12-3/TRBV12-4 14 few TGTGCCAGCCGGGGACAGCCAAAGAACTATGGCTACACCTTC CASRGQPKNYGYTF
TRBJ2-7 TRBD2 TRBV9 16 many TGTGCCAGCAGCGAAGGGCGCGGGGGGGGATTCTACGAGCAGTACTTC CASSEGRGGGFYEQYF
TRBJ1-6 TRBD1 TRBV20-1 15 many TGCAGTGTTCCATCGCGACAGGGCCCTAATTCACCCCTCCACTTT CSVPSRQGPNSPLHF
TRBJ1-1 - TRBV20-1 11 many TGCAGTGCTAGCTCCAGGGCTAGAGCTTTCTTT CSASSRARAFF
TRBJ2-3 - TRBV6-5 16 many TGTGCCAGCAGTTACTCCTGGCAGGCTGGGGCAGATACGCAGTATTTT CASSYSWQAGADTQYF
TRBJ1-3 - TRBV4-3 16 - TGCGCCAGCAGCCAAGATCGGCGCAGATCTGGAAACACCATATATTTT CASSQDRRRSGNTIYF
TRBJ1-3 - TRBV12-3/TRBV12-4 16 few TGTGCCAGCAGTTTAAGTGTGGCCCCGGATGGAAACACCATATATTTT CASSLSVAPDGNTIYF
TRBJ2-3 - TRBV6-2/TRBV6-3 14 many TGTGCCAGCAGACTGCTCAGGGACACAGATACGCAGTATTTT CASRLLRDTDTQYF
TRBJ1-2 - TRBV5-1 13 few TGCGCCAGCAGCTTGGACCAGACCTATGGCTACACCTTC CASSLDQTYGYTF
TRBJ2-4 - TRBV7-2 17 - TGTGCCAGCAGCTTGGACCCCGGGACCCCGGCCAAAAACATTCAGTACTTC CASSLDPGTPAKNIQYF